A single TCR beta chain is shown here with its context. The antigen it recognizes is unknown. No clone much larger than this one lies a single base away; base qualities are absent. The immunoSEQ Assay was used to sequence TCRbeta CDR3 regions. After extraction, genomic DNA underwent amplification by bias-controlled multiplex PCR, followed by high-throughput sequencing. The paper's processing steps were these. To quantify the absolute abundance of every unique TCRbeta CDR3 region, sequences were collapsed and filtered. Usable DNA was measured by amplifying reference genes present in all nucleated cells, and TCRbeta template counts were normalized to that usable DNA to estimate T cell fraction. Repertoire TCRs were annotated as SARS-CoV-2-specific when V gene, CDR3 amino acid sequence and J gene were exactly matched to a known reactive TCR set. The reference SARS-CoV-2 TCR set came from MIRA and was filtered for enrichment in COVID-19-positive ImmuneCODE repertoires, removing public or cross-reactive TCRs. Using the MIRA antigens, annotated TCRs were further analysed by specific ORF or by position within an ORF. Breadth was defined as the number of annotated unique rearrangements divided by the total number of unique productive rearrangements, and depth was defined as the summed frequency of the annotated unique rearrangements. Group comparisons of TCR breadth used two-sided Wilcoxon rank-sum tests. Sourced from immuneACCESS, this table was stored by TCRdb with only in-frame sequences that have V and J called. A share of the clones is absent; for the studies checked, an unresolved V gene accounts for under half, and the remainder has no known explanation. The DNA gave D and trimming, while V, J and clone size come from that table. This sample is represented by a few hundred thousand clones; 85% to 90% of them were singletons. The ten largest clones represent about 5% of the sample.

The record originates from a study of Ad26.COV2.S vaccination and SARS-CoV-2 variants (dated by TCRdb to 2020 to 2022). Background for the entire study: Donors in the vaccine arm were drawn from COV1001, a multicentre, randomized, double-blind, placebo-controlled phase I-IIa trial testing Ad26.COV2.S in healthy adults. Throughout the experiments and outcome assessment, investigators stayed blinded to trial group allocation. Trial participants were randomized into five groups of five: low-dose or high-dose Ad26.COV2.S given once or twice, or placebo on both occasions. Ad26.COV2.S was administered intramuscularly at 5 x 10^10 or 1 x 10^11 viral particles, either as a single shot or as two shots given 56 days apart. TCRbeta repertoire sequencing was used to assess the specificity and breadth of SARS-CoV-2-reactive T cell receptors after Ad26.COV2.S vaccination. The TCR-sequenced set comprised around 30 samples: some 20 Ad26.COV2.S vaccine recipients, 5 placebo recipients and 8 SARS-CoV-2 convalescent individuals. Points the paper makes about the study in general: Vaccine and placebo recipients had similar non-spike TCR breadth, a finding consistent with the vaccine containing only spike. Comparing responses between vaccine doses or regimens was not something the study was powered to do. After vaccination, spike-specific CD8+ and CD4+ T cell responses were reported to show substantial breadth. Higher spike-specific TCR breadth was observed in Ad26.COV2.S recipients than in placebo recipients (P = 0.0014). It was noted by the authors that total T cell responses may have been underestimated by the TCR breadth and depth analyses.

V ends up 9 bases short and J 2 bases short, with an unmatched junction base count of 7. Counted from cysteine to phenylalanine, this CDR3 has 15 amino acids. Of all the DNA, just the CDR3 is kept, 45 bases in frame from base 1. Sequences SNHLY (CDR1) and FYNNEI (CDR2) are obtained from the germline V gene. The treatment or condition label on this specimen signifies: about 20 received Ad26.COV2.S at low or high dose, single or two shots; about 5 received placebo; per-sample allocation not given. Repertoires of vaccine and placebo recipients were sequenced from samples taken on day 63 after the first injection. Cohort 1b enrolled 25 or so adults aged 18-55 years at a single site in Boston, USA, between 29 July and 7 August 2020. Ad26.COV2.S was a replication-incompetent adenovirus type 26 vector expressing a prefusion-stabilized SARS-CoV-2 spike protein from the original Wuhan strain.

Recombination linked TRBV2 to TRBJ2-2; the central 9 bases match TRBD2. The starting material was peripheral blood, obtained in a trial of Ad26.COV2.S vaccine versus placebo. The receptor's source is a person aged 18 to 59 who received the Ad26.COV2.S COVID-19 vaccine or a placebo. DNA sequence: TGTGCCAGGACGGGACTAGCAGCCAACACCGGGGAGCTGTTTTTT. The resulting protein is CARTGLAANTGELFF.